A selection of T cell receptor beta chains follows, all from one sample in a study of T cell repertoires in cytomegalovirus infection. TCRdb re-called the reads with MiXCR, one entry per CDR3 protein. The sample has 200,000 to 300,000 distinct CDR3 sequences, approximately 14% seen once. Sequencing input: PBMCs. These receptor sequences come from a human donor in good health (CMV status not recorded). Some clones in this sample may be carry-over from other donors' samples. Both conserved end residues are part of each CDR3. A D gene is named only where the DNA matches it firmly. A clone size is listed for some rows: how often the clone was seen (once, few, many), or a class if it is expanded.

>-|many|TRBV7-2|TRBJ1-5
TGTGCCAGCAGCTTCAAGAACAATCAGCCCCAGCATTTT
CASSFKNNQPQHF
>-|-|TRBV27|TRBJ2-7
TGTGCCAGCAGTTTAAAGACGACTGGGTACGAGCAGTACTTC
CASSLKTTGYEQYF
>-|few|TRBV25-1|TRBJ2-3
TGTGCCAGCTCTCGCCACGGGACACAGGGCATAACAGATACGCAGTATTTT
CASSRHGTQGITDTQYF
>TRBD1|-|TRBV19|TRBJ2-1
TGTGCCAGTAGTATCCTGACAGGGACAGGCTACAATGAGCAGTTCTTC
CASSILTGTGYNEQFF
>-|-|TRBV7-9|TRBJ2-3
TGTGCCAGCAGCTTATGGGCCCACCTTAACACAGATACGCAGTATTTT
CASSLWAHLNTDTQYF
>TRBD1|few|TRBV2|TRBJ2-1
TGTGCCAGCAGTGCCGGGACAGGGGCCTACAATGAGCAGTTCTTC
CASSAGTGAYNEQFF
>-|-|TRBV3-1|TRBJ1-6
TGTGCCAGCAGCCTTCTTGACAGTCTAAATTCACCCCTCCACTTT
CASSLLDSLNSPLHF
>-|few|TRBV10-3|TRBJ1-5
TGTGCCATCAGTGAAGAGGGGTTGATTGTTCAGCCCCAGCATTTT
CAISEEGLIVQPQHF
>-|-|TRBV7-9|TRBJ1-2
TGTGCCAGCAGCTTAGGAGGGATAGCTAACTATGGCTACACCTTC
CASSLGGIANYGYTF
>-|-|TRBV29-1|TRBJ1-5
TGCAGCGTCTCCGGGAGCCCCGGGCCCCAGCATTTT
CSVSGSPGPQHF
>TRBD2|many|TRBV28|TRBJ2-1
TGTGCCAGCACCCCGGGACTAGCGGTATACAATGAGCAGTTCTTC
CASTPGLAVYNEQFF
>-|-|TRBV2|TRBJ2-7
TGTGCCAGCAGTGCCGCTCCAGGGGCCTACGAGCAGTACTTC
CASSAAPGAYEQYF
>TRBD1|few|TRBV10-2|TRBJ2-7
TGCGCCACAAGGGTGGCCCGGGACAGTAACTACGAGCAGTACTTC
CATRVARDSNYEQYF
>TRBD2|many|TRBV20-1|TRBJ2-1
TGCAGTGCTAGAAAAGCGGGGCTAACTGAGCAGTTCTTC
CSARKAGLTEQFF
>TRBD2|many|TRBV28|TRBJ2-1
TGTGCCAGCAGGACCTTCGTAGCGGGACCCTACAATGAGCAGTTCTTC
CASRTFVAGPYNEQFF
>-|many|TRBV7-8|TRBJ2-1
TGTGCCAGCAGCTTTAGCGGCAATGAGCAGTTCTTC
CASSFSGNEQFF
>-|-|TRBV20-1|TRBJ1-4
TGCAGTGCTAAAGGGGGTATTGGTGAAAAACTGTTTTTT
CSAKGGIGEKLFF
>TRBD2|many|TRBV7-2|TRBJ2-1
TGTGCCAGCCATATCATCGCGGGAGGTAGTGAGCAGTTCTTC
CASHIIAGGSEQFF
>-|-|TRBV29-1|TRBJ2-2
TGCAGCGTTGAAGTCACGGGCGCCGGGGAGCTGTTTTTT
CSVEVTGAGELFF
>-|few|TRBV9|TRBJ1-1
TGTGCCAGCAGCACCCGGCTAGAGAGGGGCACTGAAGCTTTCTTT
CASSTRLERGTEAFF
>-|few|TRBV7-2|TRBJ1-5
TGTGCCAGCAGCCCATCCCCGGGACAGCCCCAGCATTTT
CASSPSPGQPQHF
>-|-|TRBV6-6|TRBJ2-1
TGTGCCAGCAGTTACTCCCGGCCAGGCTACAATGAGCAGTTCTTC
CASSYSRPGYNEQFF
>-|few|TRBV6-5|TRBJ2-1
TGTGCCAGCAGTTCCTCGGGGGGCGTGGATGAGCAGTTCTTC
CASSSSGGVDEQFF
>-|many|TRBV6-5|TRBJ2-5
TGTGCCAGCCAAAGATGGCAGGGAGAGACCCAGTACTTC
CASQRWQGETQYF
>-|-|TRBV15|TRBJ1-1
TGTGCCACCAGCAGAGGTCAACTTACTGAAGCTTTCTTT
CATSRGQLTEAFF
>-|many|TRBV7-9|TRBJ1-5
TGTGCCAGCAGCCCCCACACCGGCAATCAGCCCCAGCATTTT
CASSPHTGNQPQHF
>-|-|TRBV6-2/TRBV6-3|TRBJ2-1
TGTGCCAGCTCCGACCCGGGCTACAATGAGCAGTTCTTC
CASSDPGYNEQFF
>-|-|TRBV18|TRBJ2-3
TGTGCCAGCCAAATGAGCAGCGATACGCAGTATTTT
CASQMSSDTQYF
>-|many|TRBV7-2|TRBJ2-7
TGTGCCAGCAGCTTAGTTGGGCCGGGAGACTACGAGCAGTACTTC
CASSLVGPGDYEQYF
>-|many|TRBV7-8|TRBJ1-5
TGTGCCAGCAGCTTCAACAGGGATCAGCCCCAGCATTTT
CASSFNRDQPQHF
>-|once|TRBV10-3|TRBJ2-2
TGTGCCATCAGTGTTGAAGGGCCAACCGGGGAGCTGTTTTTT
CAISVEGPTGELFF
>TRBD1|many|TRBV7-2|TRBJ1-2
TGTGCCAGCAGTTTCGGGACAGGGGGCTACGGCTACACCTTC
CASSFGTGGYGYTF
>-|medium-sized|TRBV7-6|TRBJ1-1
TGTGCCAGCAGCTTAAGGCAGGGGTATGAAGCTTTCTTT
CASSLRQGYEAFF
>TRBD1|many|TRBV7-2|TRBJ1-4
TGTGCCAGCAGCTCCGGGACAGATGAAAAACTGTTTTTT
CASSSGTDEKLFF
>TRBD2|-|TRBV6-6|TRBJ2-1
TGTGCCATCGAGACTAGCGGGGATCACAATGAACAGTTATTC
CAIETSGDHNEQLF
>TRBD1|many|TRBV7-2|TRBJ1-4
TGTGCCAGCAGCCATCCTGCAGGGGGCATAAATGAAAAACTGTTTTTT
CASSHPAGGINEKLFF
>TRBD1|-|TRBV20-1|TRBJ1-5
TGCAGTAGCGGACAGGGCCACAATCAGCCCCAGCATTTT
CSSGQGHNQPQHF